A selection of T cell receptor beta chains follows, all from one sample in a study of blood T cell repertoires in COVID-19. Produced via immunoSEQ multiplex PCR; TCRdb's table is partial and in-frame only. The table has roughly 190,000 clones, more than 80% seen once; the top ten hold approximately 0.5%. Sequencing was performed on peripheral blood. The receptors were gathered from a man over 45 with acute or convalescent COVID-19. Both conserved end residues are part of each CDR3. Fields, in order: D gene, J gene, V gene, clone size, CDR3 protein, CDR3 DNA. A D gene is named only where the DNA matches it firmly. Clone size is shown for a subset of rows, as once, few, many or a class of expanded clone.

d_gene: TRBD2; j_gene: TRBJ2-1; v_gene: TRBV7-3; abundance: .; CDR3aa: CASSLTRSSGRDNEQFF; CDR3nt: TGTGCCAGCAGCTTAACTAGATCTAGCGGGAGGGACAATGAGCAGTTCTTC
d_gene: TRBD2; j_gene: TRBJ2-3; v_gene: TRBV7-9; abundance: .; CDR3aa: CASSLLGLGTDTQYF; CDR3nt: TGTGCCAGCAGCTTATTGGGACTAGGGACAGATACGCAGTATTTT
d_gene: .; j_gene: TRBJ1-1; v_gene: TRBV7-9; abundance: .; CDR3aa: CASSLSLLNTEAFF; CDR3nt: TGTGCCAGCAGCTTATCGTTGTTGAACACTGAAGCTTTCTTT
d_gene: TRBD2; j_gene: TRBJ2-7; v_gene: TRBV2; abundance: .; CDR3aa: CASTGGGTYEQYF; CDR3nt: TGTGCCAGCACGGGAGGGGGAACCTACGAGCAGTACTTC
d_gene: TRBD1; j_gene: TRBJ1-5; v_gene: TRBV28; abundance: once; CDR3aa: CASSLGQGRGQPQHF; CDR3nt: TGTGCCAGCAGTTTGGGACAGGGTAGGGGTCAGCCCCAGCATTTT
d_gene: TRBD2; j_gene: TRBJ2-3; v_gene: TRBV14; abundance: .; CDR3aa: CASSDSGGTDTQYF; CDR3nt: TGTGCCAGCAGCGATAGCGGGGGGACAGATACGCAGTATTTT
d_gene: .; j_gene: TRBJ1-1; v_gene: TRBV12-1; abundance: .; CDR3aa: CASSFTGNTEAFF; CDR3nt: TGTGCCAGCAGCTTTACGGGGAACACTGAAGCTTTCTTT
d_gene: .; j_gene: TRBJ1-2; v_gene: TRBV27; abundance: once; CDR3aa: CASSLTRGENGYTF; CDR3nt: TGTGCCAGCAGTTTAACCCGGGGGGAAAATGGCTACACCTTC
d_gene: .; j_gene: TRBJ1-1; v_gene: TRBV6-5; abundance: .; CDR3aa: CASSFTGKSTEAFF; CDR3nt: TGTGCCAGCAGTTTCACAGGGAAGTCAACTGAAGCTTTCTTT
d_gene: TRBD1; j_gene: TRBJ1-5; v_gene: TRBV7-9; abundance: once; CDR3aa: CASSLGTGGDSNQPQHF; CDR3nt: TGTGCCAGCAGCTTAGGGACAGGGGGCGATAGCAATCAGCCCCAGCATTTT
d_gene: .; j_gene: TRBJ1-2; v_gene: TRBV7-9; abundance: .; CDR3aa: CASSPGNYGYTF; CDR3nt: TGTGCCAGCAGCCCAGGGAACTATGGCTACACCTTC
d_gene: TRBD1; j_gene: TRBJ2-2; v_gene: TRBV9; abundance: .; CDR3aa: CASSVGEGGQGDTGELFF; CDR3nt: TGTGCCAGCAGCGTAGGGGAGGGGGGACAGGGAGACACCGGGGAGCTGTTTTTT
d_gene: .; j_gene: TRBJ2-4; v_gene: TRBV7-8; abundance: .; CDR3aa: CASSLAGGAKNIQYF; CDR3nt: TGTGCCAGCAGCTTAGCGGGAGGTGCCAAAAACATTCAGTACTTC
d_gene: .; j_gene: TRBJ1-5; v_gene: TRBV6-5; abundance: .; CDR3aa: CASSSQQPQHF; CDR3nt: TGTGCCAGCAGTTCCCAGCAGCCCCAGCATTTT
d_gene: TRBD2; j_gene: TRBJ2-5; v_gene: TRBV2; abundance: .; CDR3aa: CASSELAGFETQYF; CDR3nt: TGTGCCAGCAGTGAACTAGCGGGGTTCGAGACCCAGTACTTC
d_gene: TRBD1; j_gene: TRBJ2-3; v_gene: TRBV6-5; abundance: .; CDR3aa: CASTDRVMDTQYF; CDR3nt: TGTGCCAGCACGGACAGGGTGATGGATACGCAGTATTTT
d_gene: TRBD1; j_gene: TRBJ1-5; v_gene: TRBV19; abundance: .; CDR3aa: CASSARDRGLQPQHF; CDR3nt: TGTGCCAGTAGTGCCCGGGACAGGGGGCTTCAGCCCCAGCATTTT
d_gene: .; j_gene: TRBJ2-5; v_gene: TRBV7-2; abundance: .; CDR3aa: CASSHGAGALGETQYF; CDR3nt: TGTGCCAGCAGTCACGGGGCGGGGGCCCTTGGGGAGACCCAGTACTTC
d_gene: TRBD2; j_gene: TRBJ2-3; v_gene: TRBV19; abundance: .; CDR3aa: CASSRTSGRTDTQYF; CDR3nt: TGTGCCAGTAGCCGGACTAGCGGACGCACAGATACGCAGTATTTT
d_gene: .; j_gene: TRBJ1-1; v_gene: TRBV18; abundance: once; CDR3aa: CASSPGATEAFF; CDR3nt: TGTGCCAGCTCACCAGGGGCAACTGAAGCTTTCTTT
d_gene: .; j_gene: TRBJ2-7; v_gene: TRBV21-1; abundance: once; CDR3aa: CASIKTRPYEQYF; CDR3nt: TGTGCCAGCATAAAGACTCGGCCCTACGAGCAGTACTTC
d_gene: TRBD2; j_gene: TRBJ2-1; v_gene: TRBV11-2; abundance: .; CDR3aa: CASSFGLAGAYNEQFF; CDR3nt: TGTGCCAGCAGCTTCGGACTAGCGGGCGCCTACAATGAGCAGTTCTTC
d_gene: .; j_gene: TRBJ2-3; v_gene: TRBV5-6; abundance: .; CDR3aa: CASSQGDTQYF; CDR3nt: TGTGCCAGCAGCCAGGGAGATACGCAGTATTTT
d_gene: TRBD1; j_gene: TRBJ1-4; v_gene: TRBV13; abundance: .; CDR3aa: CASSEQGAGDEKLFF; CDR3nt: TGTGCCAGCAGCGAACAGGGGGCAGGGGATGAAAAACTGTTTTTT
d_gene: TRBD1; j_gene: TRBJ1-2; v_gene: TRBV27; abundance: few; CDR3aa: CASSFGDRGYGYTF; CDR3nt: TGTGCCAGCAGTTTTGGGGACAGGGGGTATGGCTACACCTTC
d_gene: TRBD2; j_gene: TRBJ2-7; v_gene: TRBV5-1; abundance: .; CDR3aa: CASSLTSGRSYEQYF; CDR3nt: TGCGCCAGCAGCTTGACTAGCGGGAGGTCCTACGAGCAGTACTTC
d_gene: .; j_gene: TRBJ1-5; v_gene: TRBV19; abundance: once; CDR3aa: CASSIRGRVSNQPQHF; CDR3nt: TGTGCCAGTAGTATTAGGGGCAGGGTTAGCAATCAGCCCCAGCATTTT
d_gene: TRBD1; j_gene: TRBJ2-7; v_gene: TRBV15; abundance: once; CDR3aa: CATRKTGGTEQYF; CDR3nt: TGTGCCACCAGGAAGACAGGGGGCACCGAGCAGTACTTC
d_gene: TRBD1; j_gene: TRBJ2-5; v_gene: TRBV27; abundance: .; CDR3aa: CASSSSQGFQETQYF; CDR3nt: TGTGCCAGCAGTTCCTCACAGGGGTTTCAAGAGACCCAGTACTTC
d_gene: TRBD1; j_gene: TRBJ2-5; v_gene: TRBV25-1; abundance: .; CDR3aa: CASSELTGIQETQYF; CDR3nt: TGTGCCAGCAGTGAATTGACAGGGATCCAAGAGACCCAGTACTTC
d_gene: .; j_gene: TRBJ1-4; v_gene: TRBV28; abundance: once; CDR3aa: CASSLWGGTTNEKLFF; CDR3nt: TGTGCCAGCAGTTTGTGGGGAGGGACAACTAATGAAAAACTGTTTTTT
d_gene: .; j_gene: TRBJ1-1; v_gene: TRBV7-2; abundance: .; CDR3aa: CASSLGFAAAEAFF; CDR3nt: TGTGCCAGCAGCTTAGGCTTTGCGGCGGCTGAAGCTTTCTTT
d_gene: TRBD1; j_gene: TRBJ2-7; v_gene: TRBV7-9; abundance: .; CDR3aa: CASSRPGQGSEQYF; CDR3nt: TGTGCCAGCAGCAGACCGGGACAGGGCTCCGAGCAGTACTTC
d_gene: .; j_gene: TRBJ2-5; v_gene: TRBV7-2; abundance: .; CDR3aa: CASSLGTPVQETQYF; CDR3nt: TGTGCCAGCAGCTTAGGGACACCGGTCCAAGAGACCCAGTACTTC
d_gene: TRBD1; j_gene: TRBJ2-5; v_gene: TRBV6-2/TRBV6-3; abundance: .; CDR3aa: CASSYDRGETQYF; CDR3nt: TGTGCCAGCAGTTACGACAGGGGAGAGACCCAGTACTTC
d_gene: TRBD1; j_gene: TRBJ2-5; v_gene: TRBV9; abundance: .; CDR3aa: CASSGWTGEGEETQYF; CDR3nt: TGTGCCAGCAGCGGATGGACAGGGGAGGGCGAAGAGACCCAGTACTTC
d_gene: .; j_gene: TRBJ1-3; v_gene: TRBV5-1; abundance: .; CDR3aa: CASSLSSRGAGNTIYF; CDR3nt: TGCGCCAGCAGCTTGTCATCCAGGGGAGCTGGAAACACCATATATTTT
d_gene: TRBD1; j_gene: TRBJ2-3; v_gene: TRBV24-1; abundance: .; CDR3aa: CATSGDRVGYTQYF; CDR3nt: TGTGCCACCAGTGGGGACAGGGTAGGGTATACGCAGTATTTT
d_gene: .; j_gene: TRBJ1-6; v_gene: TRBV6-1; abundance: .; CDR3aa: CASSEAGRGQNSPLHF; CDR3nt: TGTGCCAGCAGTGAAGCGGGGAGAGGGCAGAATTCACCCCTCCACTTT
d_gene: .; j_gene: TRBJ2-4; v_gene: TRBV7-2; abundance: .; CDR3aa: CASSLMGRTSKNIQYF; CDR3nt: TGTGCCAGCAGCCTAATGGGGCGGACATCTAAAAACATTCAGTACTTC
d_gene: TRBD1; j_gene: TRBJ2-3; v_gene: TRBV10-3; abundance: .; CDR3aa: CAISEGQGADTQYF; CDR3nt: TGTGCCATCAGTGAGGGACAGGGCGCAGATACGCAGTATTTT
d_gene: .; j_gene: TRBJ2-6; v_gene: TRBV13; abundance: .; CDR3aa: CASSYSSGANVLTF; CDR3nt: TGTGCCAGCAGCTACAGCTCTGGGGCCAACGTCCTGACTTTC
d_gene: .; j_gene: TRBJ1-5; v_gene: TRBV6-2/TRBV6-3; abundance: .; CDR3aa: CASSKQEHSNQPQHF; CDR3nt: TGTGCCAGCAGTAAACAGGAACATAGCAATCAGCCCCAGCATTTT
d_gene: .; j_gene: TRBJ1-2; v_gene: TRBV6-1; abundance: .; CDR3aa: CASSTGDSLYGYTF; CDR3nt: TGTGCCAGCAGTACCGGAGACAGCCTCTATGGCTACACCTTC
d_gene: TRBD2; j_gene: TRBJ2-1; v_gene: TRBV2; abundance: .; CDR3aa: CASAGLAVSYNEQFF; CDR3nt: TGTGCCAGTGCGGGACTAGCGGTCTCCTACAATGAGCAGTTCTTC
d_gene: TRBD1; j_gene: TRBJ1-1; v_gene: TRBV29-1; abundance: .; CDR3aa: CSVGQGITEAFF; CDR3nt: TGCAGCGTCGGACAGGGTATAACTGAAGCTTTCTTT
d_gene: TRBD2; j_gene: TRBJ2-3; v_gene: TRBV3-1/TRBV3-2; abundance: .; CDR3aa: CASSQDRSSGFVITDTQYF; CDR3nt: TGTGCCAGCAGCCAAGACAGATCTAGCGGGTTTGTAATCACAGATACGCAGTATTTT
d_gene: TRBD1; j_gene: TRBJ1-2; v_gene: TRBV3-1/TRBV3-2; abundance: .; CDR3aa: CASSQPQGAGYGYTF; CDR3nt: TGTGCCAGCAGCCAACCACAGGGGGCCGGCTATGGCTACACCTTC
d_gene: .; j_gene: TRBJ2-3; v_gene: TRBV27; abundance: .; CDR3aa: CASSYTTGGSTDTQYF; CDR3nt: TGTGCCAGCAGTTACACAACCGGAGGGAGCACAGATACGCAGTATTTT
d_gene: TRBD1; j_gene: TRBJ1-2; v_gene: TRBV6-5; abundance: once; CDR3aa: CASAVGQANGYTF; CDR3nt: TGTGCCAGCGCCGTGGGACAGGCTAACGGCTACACCTTC
d_gene: .; j_gene: TRBJ2-1; v_gene: TRBV7-2; abundance: .; CDR3aa: CASSRGGLPYNEQFF; CDR3nt: TGTGCCAGCAGCAGGGGCGGTCTCCCTTACAATGAGCAGTTCTTC
d_gene: .; j_gene: TRBJ2-7; v_gene: TRBV10-1; abundance: few; CDR3aa: CASSESAGYEQYF; CDR3nt: TGCGCCAGCAGTGAGTCTGCCGGTTACGAGCAGTACTTC
d_gene: .; j_gene: TRBJ1-2; v_gene: TRBV29-1; abundance: .; CDR3aa: CSGYSGQPPNYGYTF; CDR3nt: TGCAGCGGCTACTCCGGACAGCCGCCCAACTATGGCTACACCTTC